These 18 T cell receptor beta chains were sequenced from one sample in a study of T-cell reconstitution after alpha-beta-depleted transplantation in children. The TCRbeta library was prepared with unique molecular identifiers. TCRdb passed the PCR reads through MiXCR, listing each CDR3 protein once. The sample lists 250,000 to 300,000 distinct CDR3 sequences, around 10% occurring once. The sequencing used PBMCs, collected before TCRalphabeta/CD19-depleted stem cell transplant. These receptors all stem from a boy less than two years old with acute myeloid leukemia, due to receive a stem cell transplant.

The chain uses TRBV12-3 or TRBV12-4 and TRBJ2-5; 11 bases map to TRBD2. The V and J ends lost 2 bases and 5 bases, in that order; junction bases with no gene match: 13. This CDR3 is 18 amino acids long. The CDR3 here is CASSLPLETSGKPETQYF. The CDR3 nucleotides read TGTGCCAGCAGTTTACCCCTCGAGACTAGCGGGAAACCGGAGACCCAGTACTTC.

The table lists this clonotype with many counts. The chain combines TRBV29-1 with TRBJ2-2; D unclear. V was pared by 1 base and J by 1 base, with 19 bases between. CDR1 and CDR2 from the germline V gene are SQVTM and ANQGSEA. This CDR3 region has 18 residues. The CDR3 region is CSVEVEALSPGNTGELFF. CDR3 bases: TGCAGCGTTGAAGTCGAGGCCTTGAGCCCGGGGAACACCGGGGAGCTGTTTTTT.

As concerns this clonotype: A much larger clone differs by one base, so this may be a read error. The rearrangement joins TRBV15 to TRBJ2-5, with D tentatively TRBD2 (5 bases). The germline gives CDR1 LNHNV, CDR2 YYDKDF (reference sequence). V shed 1 base and J shed 2 bases, with 11 bases lying between them. The CDR3 length is 15 residues. CDR3 residues: CATSRVPRGQETQYF. The DNA for the CDR3 is TGTGCCACCAGCAGAGTACCGAGAGGGCAAGAGACCCAGTACTTC. Supplemented by reference TRBV15 and TRBJ2-5, the full variable domain reads DAMVIQNPRYQVTQFGKPVTLSCSQTLNHNVMYWYQQKSSQAPKLLFHYYDKDFNNEADTPDNFQSRRPNTSFCFLDIRSPGLGDTAMYLCATSRVPRGQETQYFGPGTRLLVL.

This clonotype was observed a few times. This sequence joins TRBV9 and TRBJ2-1; 9 bases fit TRBD2. The germline CDR1 and CDR2 sequences are SGDLS and YYNGEE. The CDR3 runs 18 residues. J lost 8 bases, V lost 0 bases, and 15 bases had no gene match. The CDR3 region has the DNA TGTGCCAGCAGCGTAGGCGTAACGTGGCTAGCGGGGATGGATGAGCAGTTCTTC. Translating it yields CASSVGVTWLAGMDEQFF.

V gene TRBV7-3 combines with J gene TRBJ2-6; maybe TRBD1 (5 bases). Germline V gene sequence: CDR1 SGHTA, CDR2 FQGTGA. Trimming stripped 2 bases from V and 1 base from J, with 12 bases between. CDR3 length: 17 amino acids. The DNA of the CDR3 is TGTGCCAGCAGCTTAGGATCCAGGGCATCTGGGGCCAACGTCCTGACTTTC. The encoded protein is CASSLGSRASGANVLTF. Full variable domain (rest looked up from reference TRBV7-3 and TRBJ2-6): GAGVSQTPSNKVTEKGKYVELRCDPISGHTALYWYRQSLGQGPEFLIYFQGTGAADDSGLPNDRFFAVRPEGSVSTLKIQRTERGDSAVYLCASSLGSRASGANVLTFGAGSRLTVL.

This clonotype was observed at least ten times. The V gene is TRBV12-3 or TRBV12-4, the J gene TRBJ1-5; 12 nucleotides match TRBD1. CDR3 size: 17 residues. J gave up 7 bases and V 6 bases, and 13 bases lay outside the gene matches. CDR3 sequence: CASREHGTGGAGQPQHF. CDR3 in DNA: TGTGCCAGCAGGGAACACGGGACAGGGGGCGCGGGGCAGCCCCAGCATTTT.

This clonotype appeared many times. The junction shows a germline mismatch at one end, possibly a read error. The genes are TRBV7-9 and TRBJ2-7; possible D gene TRBD1, 6 bases. The CDR3 totals 14 residues. Germline-derived CDR1 and CDR2 are SEHNR and FQNEAQ (reference sequence). Written as DNA, the CDR3 is TGTGCCAGCAGCCCCGATGACAGGTCCTCCGAGCAGTACTTC. This sequence encodes CASSPDDRSSEQYF.

This clonotype was detected many times. With a much larger clone just one base away, this may be a read error. The chain recombines TRBV7-2 with TRBJ2-3; a weak D match, TRBD2 (5 bases). The CDR3 consists of 14 residues. Germline CDR1 reads SGHTA; CDR2 reads FQGNSA. Trimming cost V 2 bases and J 0 bases, with 6 bases left between them. In DNA, the CDR3 is TGTGCCAGCAGCTTATGGACTAGCACAGATACGCAGTATTTT. Its protein is CASSLWTSTDTQYF. The full variable domain, in which reference TRBV7-2 and TRBJ2-3 provide the parts outside the CDR3, is GAGVSQSPSNKVTEKGKDVELRCDPISGHTALYWYRQSLGQGLEFLIYFQGNSAPDKSGLPSDRFSAERTGGSVSTLTIQRTQQEDSAVYLCASSLWTSTDTQYFGPGTRLTVL.

In regard to this clonotype: A clone one base away is much larger, so this may be a read error. This rearrangement joins TRBV10-2 to TRBJ1-2; perhaps TRBD1 as D (5 bases). The V gene lost 10 bases and the J gene lost 4 bases, with 22 bases spanning the gap. The CDR3 consists of 15 residues. CDR1 WSHSY and CDR2 SAAADI come from the germline V gene. For the CDR3, the DNA is TGCGCCAACAGCGCGGGGCTTCTGCTGGTCTATGGCTACACCTTC. As protein: CANSAGLLLVYGYTF.

The gene calls are TRBV2 and TRBJ2-1; D not resolved. The CDR3 is 14 amino acids. V was cut by 1 base and J by 5 bases, with 9 bases left in between. Germline CDR1 SNHLY, CDR2 FYNNEI. CDR3 nucleotide sequence: TGTGCCAGCAGTGAAGGGTCTATCAACAATGAGCAGTTCTTC. Protein sequence: CASSEGSINNEQFF.

This clonotype appeared a few times. This rearrangement joins TRBV28 to TRBJ1-2, with D perhaps TRBD1 (5 bases). The CDR3 extends over 14 amino acids. From germline, CDR1 is MDHEN and CDR2 SYDVKM. V lost 5 bases and J lost 5, with 15 bases in between. The DNA for the CDR3 is TGTGCCAGCAGTGATCCGGGACGGGGGTATGGCTACACCTTC. Translated: CASSDPGRGYGYTF.

As to this clonotype: A read error may be the cause here, since a much bigger clone is one base away. This chain links TRBV3-1 with TRBJ2-5; D call uncertain. Between the trimmed V and J ends, which lost 4 bases and 5 bases, there was a span of 14 bases. In germline, CDR1 is LGHDT, CDR2 YNNKEL (reference sequence). This CDR3 region has 14 residues. CDR3 sequence: CASSPTSAWETQYF. Written as DNA, the CDR3 is TGTGCCAGCAGCCCGACCAGTGCCTGGGAGACCCAGTACTTC.

In its sample, this clonotype was seen many times. This chain links TRBV7-8 with TRBJ2-3; the match to TRBD2 covers 10 bases. V was clipped by 5 bases and J by 2 bases; unmatched bases: 7. The CDR3 loop spans 16 amino acids. Germline CDR1 reads SGHVS; CDR2 reads FQNEAQ. This chain's CDR3 is CASSPLLAGPTDTQYF. CDR3 sequence (DNA): TGTGCCAGCAGCCCCCTACTAGCGGGGCCCACAGATACGCAGTATTTT.

There are many counts of this clonotype. Possible read error: a much larger clone is one base away. The rearrangement links TRBV28 to TRBJ2-2, with D uncertain. The germline CDR1 and CDR2 sequences are MDHEN and SYDVKM. V was trimmed by 6 bases and J by 1 base, leaving 6 bases between them. This CDR3 comprises 13 residues. The CDR3 region has the DNA TGTGCCAGCAGCTTCAAGAACACCGGGGAGCTGTTTTTT. It encodes CASSFKNTGELFF. The full variable domain, its missing parts supplied by reference TRBV28 and TRBJ2-2, is DVKVTQSSRYLVKRTGEKVFLECVQDMDHENMFWYRQDPGLGLRLIYFSYDVKMKEKGDIPEGYSVSREKKERFSLILESASTNQTSMYLCASSFKNTGELFFGEGSRLTVL.

In this sample, this clonotype turned up many times. DNA of the CDR3: TGTGCCAGCGCGGACAGACCATATACGCAGTATTTT. Translating it yields CASADRPYTQYF. The chain combines TRBV6-6 with TRBJ2-3, with a tentative D call TRBD1 (6 bases). CDR1 and CDR2 (germline): MNHNY, SVGAGI (reference sequence). V lost 8 bases, J lost 7 bases, and 13 bases lay in between. The CDR3 totals 12 residues.

A remark on this clonotype: This may arise from a read error, as a much more abundant clone is one base away. Written as DNA, the CDR3 is TGTGCCAGCAGCCTTTTTACTAGCGGGAGGCCCTACGAGCAGTACTTC. It specifies CASSLFTSGRPYEQYF. The chain is built from TRBV14 and TRBJ2-7, with 12 bases lining up with TRBD2. With 4 bases clipped from V and 2 bases from J, the junction kept 6 bases outside the gene matches. CDR1 and CDR2 (germline): SGHDN, FVKESK. The CDR3 extends over 16 amino acids. The full variable domain, its missing parts supplied by reference TRBV14 and TRBJ2-7, is EAGVTQFPSHSVIEKGQTVTLRCDPISGHDNLYWYRRVMGKEIKFLLHFVKESKQDESGMPNNRFLAERTGGTYSTLKVQPAELEDSGVYFCASSLFTSGRPYEQYFGPGTRLTVT.

This clonotype was detected ten times or more. The V call is TRBV28, the J call TRBJ2-7; TRBD1 agrees at 7 bases. The CDR3 loop spans 15 amino acids. V lost 4 bases to trimming and J lost 3 bases; unmatched junction nucleotides: 9. The germline V gene encodes CDR1 MDHEN and CDR2 SYDVKM. The CDR3 DNA reads as TGTGCCAGCAGTTACGTGGCAGGGGGTTTCTACGAGCAGTACTTC. Its translation: CASSYVAGGFYEQYF.

This clonotype has at least ten counts. The J gene is TRBJ2-3, the V gene TRBV7-3, with 9 nucleotides matching TRBD2. V lost 5 bases to trimming and J lost 7 bases; unmatched junction nucleotides: 7. CDR1 and CDR2 (germline): SGHTA, FQGTGA. This CDR3 has 14 residues. The CDR3 is CASSLTSGAYTQYF. As DNA, the CDR3 is TGTGCCAGCAGCCTGACTAGCGGAGCTTATACGCAGTATTTT.